The 22 T cell receptor beta chains in this list originate from one sample, sequenced in a study of blood T cell repertoires in COVID-19. Assay: immunoSEQ multiplex PCR; the TCRdb copy retains only in-frame clones and omits some. Of fewer than 350,000 clones in the sample, about nine tenths were seen once. The specimen sequenced was PBMCs or T cells enriched from blood (not recorded which). The receptors shown here come from a woman in her forties with acute COVID-19.

The chain employs TRBV30 and TRBJ1-1; TRBD1 might be the D (6 bases). V lost 0 bases and J lost 6, with 17 bases in between. CDR1 is GTSNPN and CDR2 is SVGIG in the germline V gene (reference sequence). The CDR3 length is 15 residues. CDR3 nucleotide sequence: TGTGCCTGGAGTGTACGAGGGACATTATTCGCTGAAGCTTTCTTT. This sequence encodes CAWSVRGTLFAEAFF.

V and J are TRBV5-6 and TRBJ2-7; no firm D call. The CDR3 covers 16 residues. CDR1 SGHDT and CDR2 YYEEEE come from the germline V gene. V lost 4 bases and J lost 4, with 21 bases in between. The CDR3 DNA is TGTGCCAGCAGCCGGATAATCTCTAGATTCCCGTACGAGCAGTACTTC. As protein: CASSRIISRFPYEQYF.

The genes are TRBV7-2 and TRBJ1-1; 11 nucleotides agree with TRBD1. From germline, CDR1 is SGHTA and CDR2 FQGNSA. The CDR3 totals 19 residues. The ends lost 6 bases at V and 0 bases at J; junction bases unmatched: 15. The CDR3 reads CASRPPPLGDRGVNTEAFF. The CDR3 DNA follows: TGTGCCAGCAGACCTCCACCCCTCGGGGACAGGGGGGTGAACACTGAAGCTTTCTTT.

This clone was counted only a few times. This sequence joins TRBV4-1 and TRBJ1-1; D might be TRBD1 (6 bases). This CDR3 is built from 15 residues. V lost 0 bases to trimming and J lost 3 bases, with 11 bases between them. CDR1 is MGHRA and CDR2 is YSYEKL in the germline V gene. The CDR3 bases are TGCGCCAGCAGCCAAGATGGGAGGGGGGACACTGAAGCTTTCTTT. This translates into CASSQDGRGDTEAFF.

The V and J genes are TRBV5-8 and TRBJ1-2; 9 positions agree with TRBD1. The CDR3 is made up of 14 amino acids. The ends lost 3 bases at V and 2 bases at J; junction bases unmatched: 2. CDR1 and CDR2 (germline): SGHTS, YDEGEE. This chain's CDR3 is CASSYGTGNYGYTF. The CDR3 region has the DNA TGTGCCAGCAGCTACGGGACAGGGAACTATGGCTACACCTTC. The complete variable domain, with remaining parts taken from reference TRBV5-8 and TRBJ1-2, reads EAGVTQSPTHLIKTRGQQATLRCSPISGHTSVYWYQQALGLGLQFLLWYDEGEERNRGNFPPRFSGRQFPNYSSELNVNALELEDSALYLCASSYGTGNYGYTFGSGTRLTVV.

This clone occurred once. The chain carries TRBV2 and TRBJ1-4; 8 nucleotides agree with TRBD1. Trimming removed 6 bases from V and 0 bases from J; junction bases left unmatched: 9. From germline, CDR1 is SNHLY and CDR2 FYNNEI. The CDR3 extends over 17 amino acids. The CDR3 bases are TGTGCCAGCAGCTCGGACAGGGTGGGTGCAACTAATGAAAAACTGTTTTTT. It translates to CASSSDRVGATNEKLFF.

V usage is TRBV15 and J usage is TRBJ2-2, with 9 bases aligning to TRBD1. CDR3 length: 17 residues. V lost 3 bases, J lost 5 bases, and 10 bases stayed unmatched. Germline V gene sequence: CDR1 LNHNV, CDR2 YYDKDF (reference sequence). The CDR3 DNA follows: TGTGCCACCAGCAGGGATACCGGGACAGGGAGAACCGGGGAGCTGTTTTTT. The encoded protein is CATSRDTGTGRTGELFF.

This clone was recorded only once. The J gene is TRBJ2-1, the V gene TRBV2; no reliable D call. Trimming removed 5 bases from V and 9 bases from J, with 8 bases in between. The CDR3 consists of 11 residues. From germline, CDR1 is SNHLY and CDR2 FYNNEI. CDR3 nucleotide sequence: TGTGCCAGCAGTCTAGGCGGTGAGCAGTTCTTC. Its protein product is CASSLGGEQFF.

The V gene is TRBV7-6, the J gene TRBJ2-6; 9 positions agree with TRBD1. The V gene end was trimmed by 5 bases and the J gene end by 3 bases; junction bases not matched to a gene: 5. The CDR3 sequence is 16 residues long. CDR1 and CDR2 (germline): SGHVS, FNYEAQ. Here the CDR3 DNA reads TGTGCCAGCAGCCAAACAGGGGGCGGTGGGGCCAACGTCCTGACTTTC. Its translation is CASSQTGGGGANVLTF.

This clone was counted a single time. The chain employs TRBV24-1 and TRBJ2-2; TRBD1 aligns across 8 bases. CDR3 length: 16 amino acids. CDR1 is KGHDR and CDR2 is SFDVKD in the germline V gene. The ends lost 9 bases at V and 3 bases at J; junction bases unmatched: 11. This chain's CDR3 is CATQRSRGRDTGELFF. CDR3 nucleotide sequence: TGTGCCACCCAGCGAAGCAGGGGGCGGGACACCGGGGAGCTGTTTTTT.

The CDR3: CASTGTGNSNQPQHF. CDR3 nucleotide sequence: TGTGCCAGTACTGGGACAGGGAACAGCAATCAGCCCCAGCATTTT. This rearrangement joins TRBV19 to TRBJ1-5; TRBD1 aligns across 9 bases. The CDR3 is 15 residues long. Germline V gene data show CDR1 as LNHDA and CDR2 as SQIVND (reference sequence). The V and J ends lost 7 bases and 1 base, in that order; junction bases with no gene match: 5.

The gene calls are TRBV7-9 and TRBJ2-1; D is ambiguous. Germline V gene sequence: CDR1 SEHNR, CDR2 FQNEAQ (reference sequence). V lost 5 bases and J lost 8, with 16 bases in between. This CDR3 comprises 14 residues. This chain's CDR3 is CASSPRPRQHEQFF. In DNA, the CDR3 is TGTGCCAGCAGCCCAAGACCCCGACAACATGAGCAGTTCTTC.

The gene calls are TRBV7-2 and TRBJ1-2; the D is unclear. This CDR3 comprises 15 residues. Trimming removed 1 base from V and 5 bases from J, with 14 bases in between. Per the germline V gene, CDR1 is SGHTA and CDR2 is FQGNSA. For the CDR3, the DNA is TGTGCCAGCAGCTTAGGACTGGGGAGTCAGTATGGCTACACCTTC. Amino acids: CASSLGLGSQYGYTF.

The chain combines TRBV30 with TRBJ2-1; TRBD2 is a possible D gene (6 bases). Deletions cut 2 bases from V and 4 bases from J, with 12 bases between. CDR3 length equals 14 residues. CDR1 and CDR2 from the germline V gene are GTSNPN and SVGIG (reference sequence). The CDR3 is CAWSLRLGYNEQFF. The DNA for the CDR3 is TGTGCCTGGAGTTTGAGACTAGGTTACAATGAGCAGTTCTTC. The whole variable domain, filled in from reference TRBV30 and TRBJ2-1, reads SQTIHQWPATLVQPVGSPLSLECTVEGTSNPNLYWYRQAAGRGLQLLFYSVGIGQISSEVPQNLSASRPQDRQFILSSKKLLLSDSGFYLCAWSLRLGYNEQFFGPGTRLTVL.

The rearrangement joins TRBV2 to TRBJ1-1; 10 bases are shared with TRBD1. The CDR3 runs to 15 residues. V dropped 3 bases and J dropped 1; count of bases not matched to a gene: 2. Germline V gene sequence: CDR1 SNHLY, CDR2 FYNNEI. The CDR3 sequence is CASSDGTGANTEAFF. CDR3 DNA: TGTGCCAGCAGTGATGGGACAGGGGCGAACACTGAAGCTTTCTTT.

The V and J genes are TRBV30 and TRBJ1-1; D is unresolved. The CDR3 covers 13 residues. Trimming removed 4 bases at V and 1 base at J, with 10 bases between. CDR1 GTSNPN and CDR2 SVGIG come from the germline V gene (reference sequence). The DNA for the CDR3 is TGTGCCTGGAAGATCCCAGGGAACACTGAAGCTTTCTTT. This codes for CAWKIPGNTEAFF.

Concerning this clone itself: The DNA is omitted, as the CDR3 cannot be located on it reliably, and the CDR3 follows TCRdb's listing. The rearrangement joins TRBV21-1 to TRBJ2-5; TRBD1 is taken as the D call from the table, unchecked against the DNA. TRBV21-1 is given as a pseudogene. The CDR3 sequence runs 16 residues, both termini included. This CDR3 is CASRLVGQGAQETQYF.

Notes on this clone: Additional DNA sequences in this sample encode the identical CDR3. The gene calls are TRBV6-5 and TRBJ2-7, with 10 positions matching TRBD1. The CDR3 sequence is 14 residues long. The V segment lost 2 bases and the J segment 3 bases; nucleotides outside the gene matches: 1. Looked up from germline, CDR1 is MNHEY and CDR2 is SVGAGI. CDR3 region: CASSYRDRGYEQYF. For the CDR3, the DNA is TGTGCCAGCAGTTACAGGGACAGGGGCTACGAGCAGTACTTC.

The chain recombines TRBV7-3 with TRBJ2-1; D unresolved. Germline CDR1 SGHTA, CDR2 FQGTGA. The V end was cut by 5 bases, the J end by 5 bases, with 13 bases between. This CDR3 region has 14 residues. CDR3 in DNA: TGTGCCAGCAGCGCGCTAGGTCTTCACAATGAGCAGTTCTTC. This encodes CASSALGLHNEQFF. Combining the CDR3 with reference TRBV7-3 and TRBJ2-1 gives the whole variable domain GAGVSQTPSNKVTEKGKYVELRCDPISGHTALYWYRQSLGQGPEFLIYFQGTGAADDSGLPNDRFFAVRPEGSVSTLKIQRTERGDSAVYLCASSALGLHNEQFFGPGTRLTVL.

V gene TRBV9 combines with J gene TRBJ1-5; maybe TRBD1 (6 bases). Germline CDR1 and CDR2: SGDLS and YYNGEE. The CDR3 has 17 residues. V was shortened by 0 bases and J by 2 bases, with 15 bases between the two germline ends. DNA of the CDR3: TGTGCCAGCAGCGTAGAAACGGACAGCTACGGCAATCAGCCCCAGCATTTT. This codes for CASSVETDSYGNQPQHF.

The rearrangement links TRBV6-5 to TRBJ1-3, with D possibly being TRBD1 (6 bases). Germline V gene data show CDR1 as MNHEY and CDR2 as SVGAGI. This CDR3 is 15 amino acids long. Trimming cost V 9 bases and J 0 bases, with 15 bases left between them. CDR3 DNA: TGTGCCAGTTTGGACAGTCCGAGCTCTGGAAACACCATATATTTT. Amino acid sequence: CASLDSPSSGNTIYF.

The rearrangement links TRBV5-1 to TRBJ2-5, with 9 positions matching TRBD1. V shed 2 bases and J 5 bases; nucleotides not matched to a gene: 7. The germline V gene has CDR1 SGHRS and CDR2 YFSETQ. The CDR3 has 15 amino acids. As DNA, the CDR3 is TGCGCCAGCAGCTTACAGGGGGCGTCGGGGGAGACCCAGTACTTC. Protein: CASSLQGASGETQYF.